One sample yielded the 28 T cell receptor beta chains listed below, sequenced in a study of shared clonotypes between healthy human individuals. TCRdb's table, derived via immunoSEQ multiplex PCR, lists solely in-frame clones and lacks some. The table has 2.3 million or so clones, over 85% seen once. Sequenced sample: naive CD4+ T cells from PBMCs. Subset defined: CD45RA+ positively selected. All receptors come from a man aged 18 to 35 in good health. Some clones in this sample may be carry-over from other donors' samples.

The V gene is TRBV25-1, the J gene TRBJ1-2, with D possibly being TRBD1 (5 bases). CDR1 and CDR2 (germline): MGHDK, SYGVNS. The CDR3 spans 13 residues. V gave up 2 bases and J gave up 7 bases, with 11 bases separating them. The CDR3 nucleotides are TGTGCCAGCAGTGAAGGGGACTACGGTGGCTACACCTTC. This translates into CASSEGDYGGYTF.

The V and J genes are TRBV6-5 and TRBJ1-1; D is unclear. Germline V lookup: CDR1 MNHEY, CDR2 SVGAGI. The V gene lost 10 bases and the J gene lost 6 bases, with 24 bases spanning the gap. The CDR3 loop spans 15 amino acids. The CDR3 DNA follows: TGTGCCACCCCCCTCCGTAGGGCCCGTCGCCCTGAAGCTTTCTTT. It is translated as CATPLRRARRPEAFF.

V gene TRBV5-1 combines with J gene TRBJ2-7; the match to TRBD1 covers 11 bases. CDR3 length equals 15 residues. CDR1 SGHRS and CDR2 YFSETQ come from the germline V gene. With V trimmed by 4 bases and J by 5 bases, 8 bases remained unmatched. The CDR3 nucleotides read TGCGCCAGCAGCGGAACCGGGACAGGGGGGGACGAGCAGTACTTC. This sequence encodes CASSGTGTGGDEQYF.

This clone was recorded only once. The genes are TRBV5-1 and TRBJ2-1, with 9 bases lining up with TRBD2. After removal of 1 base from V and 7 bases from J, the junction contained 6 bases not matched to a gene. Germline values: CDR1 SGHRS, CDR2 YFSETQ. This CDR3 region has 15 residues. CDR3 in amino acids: CASSLWASGENEQFF. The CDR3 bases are TGCGCCAGCAGCTTGTGGGCTAGCGGGGAAAATGAGCAGTTCTTC. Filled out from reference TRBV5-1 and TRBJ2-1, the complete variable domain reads KAGVTQTPRYLIKTRGQQVTLSCSPISGHRSVSWYQQTPGQGLQFLFEYFSETQRNKGNFPGRFSGRQFSNSRSEMNVSTLELGDSALYLCASSLWASGENEQFFGPGTRLTVL.

The CDR3 DNA follows: TGTGCCAGCAGTTACGTTGCGGGAGCCCCCTACGAGCAGTACTTC. Translating gives CASSYVAGAPYEQYF. This rearrangement joins TRBV6-5 to TRBJ2-7; 7 nucleotides match TRBD2. Germline V gives CDR1 MNHEY, CDR2 SVGAGI. V dropped 2 bases and J dropped 2; count of bases not matched to a gene: 6. The CDR3 runs to 15 residues.

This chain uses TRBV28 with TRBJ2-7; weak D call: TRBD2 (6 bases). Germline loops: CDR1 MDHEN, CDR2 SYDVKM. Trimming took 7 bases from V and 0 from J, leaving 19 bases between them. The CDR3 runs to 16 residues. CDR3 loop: CASTPAGTQNSYEQYF. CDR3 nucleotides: TGTGCCAGCACCCCAGCGGGCACCCAAAACTCCTACGAGCAGTACTTC. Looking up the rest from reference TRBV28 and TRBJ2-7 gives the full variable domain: DVKVTQSSRYLVKRTGEKVFLECVQDMDHENMFWYRQDPGLGLRLIYFSYDVKMKEKGDIPEGYSVSREKKERFSLILESASTNQTSMYLCASTPAGTQNSYEQYFGPGTRLTVT.

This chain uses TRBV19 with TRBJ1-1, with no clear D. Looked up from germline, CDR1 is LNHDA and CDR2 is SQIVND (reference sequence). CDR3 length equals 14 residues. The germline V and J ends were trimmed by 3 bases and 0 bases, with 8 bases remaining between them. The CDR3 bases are TGTGCCAGTAGTATGGAACGGGTGAACACTGAAGCTTTCTTT. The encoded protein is CASSMERVNTEAFF.

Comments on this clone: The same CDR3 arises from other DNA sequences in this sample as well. The CDR3 spells CASSLFLEQYF. The CDR3 DNA is TGTGCCAGCAGCCTGTTTCTCGAGCAGTACTTC. The chain joins TRBV5-8 to TRBJ2-7; D ambiguous. V lost 4 bases and J 6 bases, leaving 8 bases between the germline ends. CDR1 and CDR2 (germline): SGHTS, YDEGEE. The CDR3 length is 11 residues.

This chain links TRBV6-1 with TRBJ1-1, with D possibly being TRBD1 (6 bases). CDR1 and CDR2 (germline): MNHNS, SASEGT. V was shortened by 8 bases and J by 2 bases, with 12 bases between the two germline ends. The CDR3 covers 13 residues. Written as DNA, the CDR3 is TGTGCCAGCCAGGGACAAACAAACACTGAAGCTTTCTTT. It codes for CASQGQTNTEAFF.

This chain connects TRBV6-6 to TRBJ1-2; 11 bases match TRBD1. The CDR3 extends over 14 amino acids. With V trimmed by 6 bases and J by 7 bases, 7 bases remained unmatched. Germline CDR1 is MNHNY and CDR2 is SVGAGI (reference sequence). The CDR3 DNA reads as TGTGCCAGCAGCCTCCGGGACAGGGGGTCTGGCTACACCTTC. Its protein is CASSLRDRGSGYTF.

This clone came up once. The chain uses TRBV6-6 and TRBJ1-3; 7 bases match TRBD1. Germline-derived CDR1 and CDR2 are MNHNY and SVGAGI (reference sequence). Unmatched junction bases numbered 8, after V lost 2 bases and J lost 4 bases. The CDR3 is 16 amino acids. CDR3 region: CASSYPNRGAGNTIYF. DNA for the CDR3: TGTGCCAGCAGTTACCCTAACAGGGGAGCGGGAAACACCATATATTTT.

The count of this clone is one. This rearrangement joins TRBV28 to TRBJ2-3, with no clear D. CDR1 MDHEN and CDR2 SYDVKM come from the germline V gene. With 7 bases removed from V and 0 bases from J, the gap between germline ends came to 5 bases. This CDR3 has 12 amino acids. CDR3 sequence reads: CASMGSTDTQYF. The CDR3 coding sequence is TGTGCCAGCATGGGGAGCACAGATACGCAGTATTTT. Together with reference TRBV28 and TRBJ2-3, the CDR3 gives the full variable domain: DVKVTQSSRYLVKRTGEKVFLECVQDMDHENMFWYRQDPGLGLRLIYFSYDVKMKEKGDIPEGYSVSREKKERFSLILESASTNQTSMYLCASMGSTDTQYFGPGTRLTVL.

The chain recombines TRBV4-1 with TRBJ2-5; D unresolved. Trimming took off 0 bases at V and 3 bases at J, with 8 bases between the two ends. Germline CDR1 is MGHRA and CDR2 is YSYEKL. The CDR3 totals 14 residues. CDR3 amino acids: CASSQDRLKETQYF. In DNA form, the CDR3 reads TGCGCCAGCAGCCAAGATCGGCTAAAAGAGACCCAGTACTTC.

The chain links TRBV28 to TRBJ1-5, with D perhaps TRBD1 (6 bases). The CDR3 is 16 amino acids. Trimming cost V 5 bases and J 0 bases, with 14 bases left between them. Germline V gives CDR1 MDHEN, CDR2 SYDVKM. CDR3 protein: CASSKTGSYSNQPQHF. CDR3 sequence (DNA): TGTGCCAGCAGTAAGACAGGAAGCTATAGCAATCAGCCCCAGCATTTT.

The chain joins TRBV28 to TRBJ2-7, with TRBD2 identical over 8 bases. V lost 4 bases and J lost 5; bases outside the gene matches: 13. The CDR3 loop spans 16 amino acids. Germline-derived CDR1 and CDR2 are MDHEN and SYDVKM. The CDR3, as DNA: TGTGCCAGCAGTTCGGGGGGGAGCCAGAGGTATCACGAGCAGTACTTC. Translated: CASSSGGSQRYHEQYF.

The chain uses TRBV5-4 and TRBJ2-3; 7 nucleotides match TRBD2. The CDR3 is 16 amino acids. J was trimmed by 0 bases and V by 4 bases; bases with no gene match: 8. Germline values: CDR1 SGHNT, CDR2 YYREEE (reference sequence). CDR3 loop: CASSKGGSGSTDTQYF. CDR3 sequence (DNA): TGTGCCAGCAGCAAAGGAGGTAGCGGGAGCACAGATACGCAGTATTTT.

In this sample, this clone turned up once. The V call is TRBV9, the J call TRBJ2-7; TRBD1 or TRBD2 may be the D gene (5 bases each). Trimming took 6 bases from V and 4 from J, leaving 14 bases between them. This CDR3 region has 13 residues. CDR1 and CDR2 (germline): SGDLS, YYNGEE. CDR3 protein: CASNRDGLYEQYF. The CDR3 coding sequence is TGTGCCAGCAACCGGGACGGCTTGTACGAGCAGTACTTC.

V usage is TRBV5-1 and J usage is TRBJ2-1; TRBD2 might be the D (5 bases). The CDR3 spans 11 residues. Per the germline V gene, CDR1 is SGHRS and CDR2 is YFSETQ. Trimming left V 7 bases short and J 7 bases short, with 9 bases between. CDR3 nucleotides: TGCGCCAGCGGGCGGGCGAATGAGCAGTTCTTC. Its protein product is CASGRANEQFF. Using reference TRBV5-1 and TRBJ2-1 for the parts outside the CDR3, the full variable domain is KAGVTQTPRYLIKTRGQQVTLSCSPISGHRSVSWYQQTPGQGLQFLFEYFSETQRNKGNFPGRFSGRQFSNSRSEMNVSTLELGDSALYLCASGRANEQFFGPGTRLTVL.

The CDR3 spells CASSSGRAASGNTIYF. The CDR3 bases are TGTGCCAGCAGTTCCGGGAGAGCAGCATCTGGAAACACCATATATTTT. V gene TRBV2 combines with J gene TRBJ1-3; the D is unclear. V lost 5 bases and J 1 base, leaving 15 bases between the germline ends. CDR1 SNHLY and CDR2 FYNNEI come from the germline V gene. The CDR3 loop spans 16 amino acids.

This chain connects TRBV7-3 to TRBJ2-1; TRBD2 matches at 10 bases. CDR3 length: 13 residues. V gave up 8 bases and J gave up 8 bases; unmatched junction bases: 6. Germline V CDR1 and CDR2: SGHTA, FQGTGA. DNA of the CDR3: TGTGCCAGCTCGAGGACTAGCGGCTATGAGCAGTTCTTC. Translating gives CASSRTSGYEQFF.

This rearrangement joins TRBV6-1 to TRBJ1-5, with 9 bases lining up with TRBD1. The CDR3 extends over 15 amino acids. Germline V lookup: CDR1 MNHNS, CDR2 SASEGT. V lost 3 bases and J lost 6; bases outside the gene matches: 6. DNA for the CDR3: TGTGCCAGCAGTGAGGGGACAGGGATGGCTCAGCCCCAGCATTTT. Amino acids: CASSEGTGMAQPQHF.

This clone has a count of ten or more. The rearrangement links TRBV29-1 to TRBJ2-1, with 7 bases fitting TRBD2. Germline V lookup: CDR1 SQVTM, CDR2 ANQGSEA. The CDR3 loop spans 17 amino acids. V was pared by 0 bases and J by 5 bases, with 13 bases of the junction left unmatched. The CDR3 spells CSVEDLKRDLPHNEQFF. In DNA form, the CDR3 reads TGCAGCGTTGAAGATCTAAAGCGGGACCTTCCACACAATGAGCAGTTCTTC.

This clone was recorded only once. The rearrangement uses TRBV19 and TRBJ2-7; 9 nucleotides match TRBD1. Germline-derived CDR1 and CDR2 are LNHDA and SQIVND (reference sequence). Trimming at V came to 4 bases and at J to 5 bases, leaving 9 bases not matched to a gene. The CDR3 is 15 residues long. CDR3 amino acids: CASSSRGTGIHEQYF. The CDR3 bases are TGTGCCAGTAGTAGCCGGGGGACAGGGATCCACGAGCAGTACTTC.

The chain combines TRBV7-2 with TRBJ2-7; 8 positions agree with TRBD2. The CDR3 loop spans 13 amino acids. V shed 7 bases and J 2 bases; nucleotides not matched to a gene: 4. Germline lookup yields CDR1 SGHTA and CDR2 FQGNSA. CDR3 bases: TGTGCCAGCACCGGGGGGGAAGCCTACGAGCAGTACTTC. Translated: CASTGGEAYEQYF.

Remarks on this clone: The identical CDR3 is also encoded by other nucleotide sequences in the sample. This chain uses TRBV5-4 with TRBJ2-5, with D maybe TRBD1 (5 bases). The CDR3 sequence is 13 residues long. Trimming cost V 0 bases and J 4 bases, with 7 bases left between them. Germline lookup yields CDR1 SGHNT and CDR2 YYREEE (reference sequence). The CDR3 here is CASSLGGRETQYF. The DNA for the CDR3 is TGTGCCAGCAGCTTGGGGGGCCGAGAGACCCAGTACTTC.

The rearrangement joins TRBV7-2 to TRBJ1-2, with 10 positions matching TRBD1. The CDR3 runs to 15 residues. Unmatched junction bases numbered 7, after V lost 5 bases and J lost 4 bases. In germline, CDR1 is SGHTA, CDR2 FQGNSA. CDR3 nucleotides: TGTGCCAGCAGCCTAGTCCGGGACAGGGGCTATGGCTACACCTTC. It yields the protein CASSLVRDRGYGYTF. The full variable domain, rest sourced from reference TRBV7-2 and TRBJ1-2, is GAGVSQSPSNKVTEKGKDVELRCDPISGHTALYWYRQSLGQGLEFLIYFQGNSAPDKSGLPSDRFSAERTGGSVSTLTIQRTQQEDSAVYLCASSLVRDRGYGYTFGSGTRLTVV.

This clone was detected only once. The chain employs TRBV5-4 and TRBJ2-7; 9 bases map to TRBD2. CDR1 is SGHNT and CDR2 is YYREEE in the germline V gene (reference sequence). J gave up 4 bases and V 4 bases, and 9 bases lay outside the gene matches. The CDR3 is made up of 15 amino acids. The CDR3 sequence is CASSHPLAGTYEQYF. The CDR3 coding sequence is TGTGCCAGCAGCCACCCCCTAGCGGGAACTTACGAGCAGTACTTC.

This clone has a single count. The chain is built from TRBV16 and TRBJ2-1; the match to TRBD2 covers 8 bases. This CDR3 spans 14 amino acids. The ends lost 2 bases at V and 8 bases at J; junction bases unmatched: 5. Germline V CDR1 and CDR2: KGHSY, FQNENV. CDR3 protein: CASSQRLAIDEQFF. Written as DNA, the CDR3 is TGTGCCAGCAGCCAAAGACTAGCGATCGATGAGCAGTTCTTC.